The clone carrying this T cell receptor (beta chain) has just a few counts. Its specificity is unknown. CDR1 and CDR2 (germline): LGHNT, FRNRAP. V shed 6 bases, J shed 2 bases, and the junction held 7 bases outside the gene matches. This CDR3 region has 15 residues. Libraries of TCR beta came from iRepertoire HTBI primers plus Arm-PCR of CDR3 regions. TCRdb independently ran MiXCR on the multiplex PCR reads; one entry per CDR3 protein. The repertoire holds under 300,000 distinct CDR3 sequences, with roughly a fifth as singletons. Time point: newly diagnosed GD, antithyroid drugs for less than 3 months. With RNA extracted from PBMCs as input, the TCR library was made. The record originates from a study of regulatory T cells in long-lasting Graves disease. For the study at large: The study enrolled newly diagnosed Graves' patients on antithyroid drugs under 3 months. Study findings and constraints: Persistent disease favored TRBV28, TRBJ1-2 and TRBJ2-5. The number of shared public clonotypes was higher in persistent patients (under 3,000) than new patients (966). For persistent Graves' patients, TCR diversity was lower than for newly diagnosed ones.

This rearrangement joins TRBV12-5 to TRBJ2-1; TRBD1 agrees at 7 bases. This clonotype was obtained from a female donor with Graves disease. Sample: peripheral blood mononuclear cells (PBMCs), taken at new diagnosis, from a patient treated with antithyroid drugs. CDR3 region: CASGPDRVPYNEQFF. The CDR3 DNA reads as TGTGCTAGTGGACCCGACAGGGTCCCCTACAATGAGCAGTTCTTC.